The present entry profiles one T cell receptor (beta chain) with its context. The data were produced by immunoSEQ multiplex PCR, yet TCRdb's version contains in-frame clones alone and is incomplete. The table has 90,000 to 120,000 clones, about 85% seen once. The record originates from a study of T cell responses to AZD1222 COVID-19 vaccine. The sequencing here drew on peripheral blood, taken 28 days after the second AZD1222 dose. The receptor was derived from an adult who received the AZD1222 COVID-19 vaccine.

DNA of the CDR3: TGTGCCAGCAGCCTTAGCGGGGCCCAAGAGACCCAGTACTTC. Translation gives CASSLSGAQETQYF. This rearrangement joins TRBV5-4 to TRBJ2-5, with 8 positions matching TRBD2. Germline loops: CDR1 SGHNT, CDR2 YYREEE (reference sequence). The CDR3 runs to 14 residues. V shed 4 bases and J 1 base; nucleotides not matched to a gene: 3. Full variable domain (outside the CDR3, taken from reference TRBV5-4 and TRBJ2-5): ETGVTQSPTHLIKTRGQQVTLRCSSQSGHNTVSWYQQALGQGPQFIFQYYREEENGRGNFPPRFSGLQFPNYSSELNVNALELDDSALYLCASSLSGAQETQYFGPGTRLLVL.